One and the same sample provided the 3 T cell receptor beta chains below, sequenced in a study of HIV-infected patients and healthy controls (dated by TCRdb to 2013 to 2014). Libraries were built with 5' RACE. Sequencing relied on an Illumina MiSeq. Using SuperScript III with primers targeting the alpha and beta constant regions, 400 to 550 ng of RNA was reverse transcribed. Separate alpha and beta chain libraries were made by chain-specific third strand synthesis with multiplexing indices. TCRdb passed the public sequencing reads through fastp at Q25 and MiXCR, retaining productive beta sequences. A single entry per CDR3 protein holds the most common genes and DNA from its merged rows. Here the sample has about 6,600 distinct CDR3 sequences; roughly 9.1% occur a single time. Clones ranked in the top ten supply roughly 21% of the sample. Follow-up blood from HIV-infected patients was collected roughly three months, about 14 weeks, after antiretroviral therapy began. Whole blood was used without cell fractionation, so the repertoire reflected all unsorted peripheral T cells.

Sequences were derived from blood, sampled during antiretroviral therapy. Receptors were obtained from an adult with HIV infection.

This clonotype was counted a few times. The chain joins TRBV5-1 to TRBJ2-7, with D unclear. The CDR3 totals 14 residues. Trimming shortened V by 5 bases and J by 3 bases, and 15 bases separated the two germline ends. Germline assignment: CDR1 SGHRS and CDR2 YFSETQ. This chain's CDR3 is CASSEYSGGYEQYF. CDR3 DNA: TGCGCCAGCAGTGAGTACTCGGGTGGCTACGAGCAGTACTTC. The variable domain in full, with the rest retrieved from reference TRBV5-1 and TRBJ2-7, is KAGVTQTPRYLIKTRGQQVTLSCSPISGHRSVSWYQQTPGQGLQFLFEYFSETQRNKGNFPGRFSGRQFSNSRSEMNVSTLELGDSALYLCASSEYSGGYEQYFGPGTRLTVT.

This clonotype has a count of ten or more. The chain joins TRBV20-1 to TRBJ1-3; D is unclear. Germline V CDR1 and CDR2: DFQATT, SNEGSKA (reference sequence). The CDR3 is 11 amino acids. Trimming left V 3 bases short and J 4 bases short, with 4 bases between. CDR3 in DNA: TGCAGTGCTAGCCAGGGAAACACCATATATTTT. Protein: CSASQGNTIYF.

This clonotype has at least ten counts. The rearrangement links TRBV30 to TRBJ1-2, with D tentatively TRBD1 (5 bases). CDR1 is GTSNPN, CDR2 SVGIG, per germline (reference sequence). This CDR3 spans 15 amino acids. The V end was cut by 0 bases, the J end by 0 bases, with 11 bases between. The DNA of the CDR3 is TGTGCCTGGAGTGTACGACAGCTAGCTAACTATGGCTACACCTTC. It codes for CAWSVRQLANYGYTF.